This passage covers 2 T cell receptor beta chains from one sample sequenced in a study of post-analysis software for immune sequencing data. Sequencing libraries made from TCR beta cDNA carried unique molecular identifiers. In TCRdb, the PCR reads were re-called with MiXCR into one record per CDR3 protein. The table includes fewer than 850,000 distinct CDR3 sequences, 30% detected once. Study-level results: Compared with controls, patients had more of about five TRBV segments, including TRBV5-6, TRBV5-1 and TRBV20-1.

Antigens for these TCRs are unknown. The sequenced sample was blood. Receptors were obtained from a girl aged 10 to 17 with multiple sclerosis.

In DNA form, the CDR3 reads TGTGCCAGCAGCTTAGGTGGACAGAGCCGACCTAGCGGGGGAACCTACGAGCAGTACTTC. Translation gives CASSLGGQSRPSGGTYEQYF. The genes are TRBV7-8 and TRBJ2-7; 10 nucleotides agree with TRBD2. Germline CDR1 reads SGHVS; CDR2 reads FQNEAQ. There are 20 residues in the CDR3. After removal of 1 base from V and 2 bases from J, the junction contained 17 bases not matched to a gene.

This clonotype was recorded a few times. The J gene is TRBJ1-5, the V gene TRBV11-2; D remains unclear. CDR1 SGHAT and CDR2 FQNNGV come from the germline V gene. V lost 2 bases, J lost 5 bases, and 7 bases lay in between. This CDR3 has 13 residues. The CDR3 region has the DNA TGTGCCAGCAGCTTATGGGAAGATCAGCCCCAGCATTTT. Encoded protein: CASSLWEDQPQHF.